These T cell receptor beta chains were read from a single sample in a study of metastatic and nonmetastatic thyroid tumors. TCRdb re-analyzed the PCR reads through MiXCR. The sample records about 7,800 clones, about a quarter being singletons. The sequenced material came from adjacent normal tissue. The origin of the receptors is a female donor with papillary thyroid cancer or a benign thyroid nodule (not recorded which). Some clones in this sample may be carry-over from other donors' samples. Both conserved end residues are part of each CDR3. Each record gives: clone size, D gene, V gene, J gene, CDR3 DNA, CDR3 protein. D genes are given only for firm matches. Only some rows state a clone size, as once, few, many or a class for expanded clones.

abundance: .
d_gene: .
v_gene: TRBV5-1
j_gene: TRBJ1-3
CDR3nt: TGCGCCAGCAGCTTGGCGACGGCGGGACTGTCGTCTGGAAACACCATATATTTT
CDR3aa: CASSLATAGLSSGNTIYF

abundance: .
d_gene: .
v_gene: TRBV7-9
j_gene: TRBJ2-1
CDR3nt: TGTGCCAGCACCCTCTATACGAACAATGGGCAGTTCTTC
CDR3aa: CASTLYTNNGQFF

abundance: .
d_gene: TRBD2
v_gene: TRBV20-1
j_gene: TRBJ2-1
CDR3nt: TGCAGTGCTAGAGATTTACTAGCGGGAAGCAATGAGCAGTTCTTC
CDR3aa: CSARDLLAGSNEQFF

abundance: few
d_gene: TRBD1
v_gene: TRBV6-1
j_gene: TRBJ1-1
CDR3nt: TGTGCCAGCAGTCAATACAGGGGTCAATCGGTCGCTGGAGCTTTCTTT
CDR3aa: CASSQYRGQSVAGAFF

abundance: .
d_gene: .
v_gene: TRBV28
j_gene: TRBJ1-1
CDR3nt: TGTGCCAGCAGCCCGATGCCTAGGGGAGCTTTCTTT
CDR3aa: CASSPMPRGAFF

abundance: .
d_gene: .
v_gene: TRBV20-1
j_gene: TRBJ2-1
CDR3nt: TGCAGTGCGGCCGGTAGCTGGTCCAATGAGCAGTTCTTC
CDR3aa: CSAAGSWSNEQFF

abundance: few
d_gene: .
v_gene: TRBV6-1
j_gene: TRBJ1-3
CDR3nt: TGTGCCAGCAGTGAAGCCTTCCGTGGAAACACCATATATTTT
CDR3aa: CASSEAFRGNTIYF

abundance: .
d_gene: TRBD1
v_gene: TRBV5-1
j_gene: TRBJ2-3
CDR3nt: TGCGCCAGCAGCCCCGAGCAGGGGGCGCGGACAGATACGCAGTGTTTT
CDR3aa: CASSPEQGARTDTQCF

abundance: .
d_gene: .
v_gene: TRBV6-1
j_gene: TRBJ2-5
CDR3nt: TGTGCCAGCAGCCTACAGGGTGGGCAAGAGACCCAGTACTTC
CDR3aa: CASSLQGGQETQYF

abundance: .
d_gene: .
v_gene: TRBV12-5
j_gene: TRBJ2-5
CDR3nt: TGTGATAGTGGCACCCGGGGCCCCCAGTACTTC
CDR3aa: CDSGTRGPQYF

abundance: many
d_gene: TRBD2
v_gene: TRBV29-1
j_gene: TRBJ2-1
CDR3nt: TGCAGCGTGAGGGCGGGGGTCACGGAGCAGTTCTTC
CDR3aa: CSVRAGVTEQFF